The 6 T cell receptor beta chains listed next were all sequenced from one sample in a study of cytomegalovirus exposure and HLA in healthy donors. 13 Jbeta primers and 60 Vbeta primers were used for the PCR. TCRdb's table, derived via immunoSEQ multiplex PCR, lists solely in-frame clones and lacks some. This table has about 130,000 clones, 77% appearing once. Material for sequencing was PBMCs. The receptors derive from a male donor in good health and CMV-seropositive.

J is TRBJ1-6 and V is TRBV5-4; 7 bases match TRBD1. Germline CDR1 SGHNT, CDR2 YYREEE (reference sequence). J gave up 10 bases and V 4 bases, and 8 bases lay outside the gene matches. CDR3 length: 14 residues. The DNA for the CDR3 is TGTGCCAGCAGCACCCGGGACAGTTACTCACCCCTCCACTTT. Protein: CASSTRDSYSPLHF.

This chain uses TRBV5-1 with TRBJ1-1; 9 positions agree with TRBD1. From germline, CDR1 is SGHRS and CDR2 YFSETQ. This CDR3 region has 19 residues. The ends lost 3 bases at V and 5 bases at J; junction bases unmatched: 20. The CDR3 here is CASSSRRSTGGSSETEAFF. DNA for the CDR3: TGCGCCAGCAGCTCCCGAAGGTCGACAGGGGGGTCGAGTGAGACTGAAGCTTTCTTT.

This clone was recorded a few times. The chain carries TRBV29-1 and TRBJ2-1, with D perhaps matching TRBD2 (6 bases). Germline V CDR1 and CDR2: SQVTM, ANQGSEA. The CDR3 consists of 12 residues. V gave up 5 bases and J gave up 7 bases, with 12 bases separating them. CDR3 in DNA: TGCAGCGTTTCGACTAGATGGAATGAGCAGTTCTTC. As protein: CSVSTRWNEQFF.

The chain combines TRBV5-1 with TRBJ1-5; the match to TRBD1 covers 10 bases. The CDR3 spans 15 residues. Looked up from germline, CDR1 is SGHRS and CDR2 is YFSETQ. V shed 4 bases and J 3 bases; nucleotides not matched to a gene: 4. Here the CDR3 reads CASSAGTGVNQPQHF. CDR3 nucleotide sequence: TGCGCCAGCAGCGCCGGGACAGGGGTCAATCAGCCCCAGCATTTT.

This clone was recorded a few times. The CDR3 here is CASSLSQGSNQPQHF. Here the CDR3 DNA reads TGTGCCAGCAGCCTTAGCCAGGGGAGTAATCAGCCCCAGCATTTT. The chain is built from TRBV27 and TRBJ1-5, with a tentative D call TRBD1 (6 bases). V dropped 6 bases and J dropped 4 bases, with 16 bases sitting between them. The CDR3 is 15 residues long. Germline CDR1 reads MNHEY; CDR2 reads SMNVEV (reference sequence).

This chain joins TRBV7-2 and TRBJ2-7; weak D call: TRBD2 (5 bases). The CDR3 covers 13 residues. Germline assignment: CDR1 SGHTA and CDR2 FQGNSA. Trimming cost V 5 bases and J 5 bases, with 13 bases left between them. CDR3 sequence reads: CASSRARRNEQYF. DNA for the CDR3: TGTGCCAGCAGCCGCGCCAGGAGGAACGAGCAGTACTTC.